The source of this TCR beta chain is a study of CD8 T cells in ankylosing spondylitis. General study results and limits: Characteristic, it appeared, of ankylosing spondylitis blood was a TCR beta motif of seven or eight highly homologous variants.

Molecular-barcoded quantitative 5'-RACE produced these TCR beta libraries. One entry per CDR3 protein, called by TCRdb with MiXCR from the 5' RACE reads. The sample gives 350,000 to 400,000 distinct CDR3 sequences, about 20% of which show up once; about 12% is in the top ten. On this clonotype: Antigen specificity is unknown.

Germline V CDR1 and CDR2: SGHAT, FQDESV (reference sequence). The CDR3 spans 18 residues. V was shortened by 5 bases and J by 3 bases, with 24 bases between the two germline ends. The rearrangement links TRBV11-1 to TRBJ2-3, with D perhaps TRBD2 (7 bases). Sequenced: blood, either unsorted or a sorted T cell fraction (not recorded which). The receptor was isolated from a male donor with ankylosing spondylitis or in good health (not recorded which). This chain's CDR3 is CASSPGDYLSGATDTQYF. In nucleotides, the CDR3 is TGTGCCAGCAGCCCGGGGGACTACCTCTCAGGGGCTACAGATACGCAGTATTTT.